These 31 T cell receptor beta chains were sequenced from one sample in a study of cytomegalovirus exposure and HLA in healthy donors. Both 60 Vbeta primers and 13 Jbeta primers went into the PCR. Using immunoSEQ multiplex PCR, the repertoire was profiled, and TCRdb retains in-frame clones only, with some absent. The table lists 150,000 to 200,000 clones, 80% to 90% of them singletons, with approximately 2% in the top ten. The specimen sequenced was PBMCs. The receptor set was obtained from a woman aged 18 to 35 in good health and CMV-seronegative.

This clone appeared once. The chain employs TRBV28 and TRBJ1-2; D is possibly TRBD1 (5 bases). The CDR3 totals 14 residues. Germline CDR1 MDHEN, CDR2 SYDVKM. V gave up 7 bases and J gave up 8 bases, with 20 bases separating them. This chain's CDR3 is CASTTDSREEGYTF. CDR3 nucleotides: TGTGCCAGCACTACCGACTCCAGGGAGGAGGGCTACACCTTC.

CDR3 nucleotide sequence: TGTGCCAGCAGTTACCCCGCAGGAAATGAGCAGTTCTTC. This codes for CASSYPAGNEQFF. The chain joins TRBV6-5 to TRBJ2-1; the D is unclear. Germline values: CDR1 MNHEY, CDR2 SVGAGI. The V and J ends lost 2 bases and 7 bases respectively, with 9 bases between them. This CDR3 region has 13 residues.

The rearrangement links TRBV4-1 to TRBJ1-1; TRBD1 matches at 7 bases. The germline gives CDR1 MGHRA, CDR2 YSYEKL. Losses at the gene ends were 1 base for V and 14 bases for J; bases not matched to a gene: 22. The CDR3 spans 17 residues. The CDR3 sequence: CASSQGPGRTGERLVFF. CDR3 DNA sequence: TGCGCCAGCAGCCAAGGACCCGGACGGACAGGAGAACGCTTGGTGTTCTTT.

This clone occurred once. The J gene is TRBJ2-5, the V gene TRBV5-1; 10 bases are a match to TRBD1. Germline V CDR1 and CDR2: SGHRS, YFSETQ. J lost 2 bases, V lost 2 bases, and 9 bases had no gene match. CDR3 length equals 17 residues. The CDR3 DNA is TGCGCCAGCAGCTTACTACCGGGACAGGGGAAGCAAGAGACCCAGTACTTC. Amino acid sequence: CASSLLPGQGKQETQYF. Together with reference TRBV5-1 and TRBJ2-5, the CDR3 gives the full variable domain: KAGVTQTPRYLIKTRGQQVTLSCSPISGHRSVSWYQQTPGQGLQFLFEYFSETQRNKGNFPGRFSGRQFSNSRSEMNVSTLELGDSALYLCASSLLPGQGKQETQYFGPGTRLLVL.

The rearrangement uses TRBV2 and TRBJ1-2; 7 nucleotides align to TRBD1. Germline CDR1 SNHLY, CDR2 FYNNEI. There are 17 residues in the CDR3. With V trimmed by 4 bases and J by 6 bases, 17 bases remained unmatched. CDR3: CASSALLTGLVGNGYTF. The CDR3 bases are TGTGCCAGCAGTGCCCTTTTGACAGGGCTCGTTGGGAATGGCTACACCTTC.

The rearrangement links TRBV6-5 to TRBJ1-4; 7 bases are a match to TRBD1. This CDR3 has 16 residues. Germline CDR1 and CDR2: MNHEY and SVGAGI. The J segment lost 8 bases and the V segment lost 1 base, leaving 10 bases of the junction unmatched. The CDR3 coding sequence is TGTGCCAGCAGTTACTTTCAGGGGGTGGGGGAGGAAAAACTGTTTTTT. Protein: CASSYFQGVGEEKLFF.

V is TRBV5-4 and J is TRBJ1-2; TRBD1 is a possible D gene (5 bases). Trimming pared 6 bases from V and 8 bases from J, leaving 11 bases between. The length of the CDR3 is 11 residues. Germline V gene lookup returns CDR1 SGHNT and CDR2 YYREEE (reference sequence). The CDR3 reads CASKTEGGYTF. For the CDR3, the DNA is TGTGCCAGCAAAACGGAGGGGGGCTACACCTTC. The full variable domain, with the rest looked up from reference TRBV5-4 and TRBJ1-2, is ETGVTQSPTHLIKTRGQQVTLRCSSQSGHNTVSWYQQALGQGPQFIFQYYREEENGRGNFPPRFSGLQFPNYSSELNVNALELDDSALYLCASKTEGGYTFGSGTRLTVV.

This chain uses TRBV9 with TRBJ2-6, with 8 bases fitting TRBD2. Losses at the gene ends were 2 bases for V and 0 bases for J; bases not matched to a gene: 13. Germline V gene sequence: CDR1 SGDLS, CDR2 YYNGEE. This CDR3 comprises 20 residues. The CDR3 sequence: CASSVLARAGGLSGANVLTF. DNA for the CDR3: TGTGCCAGCAGCGTGTTAGCAAGGGCGGGGGGCCTCTCTGGGGCCAACGTCCTGACTTTC.

This sequence joins TRBV19 and TRBJ2-7; D is perhaps TRBD2 (6 bases). Germline lookup yields CDR1 LNHDA and CDR2 SQIVND (reference sequence). This CDR3 comprises 14 residues. V lost 2 bases, J lost 5 bases, and 13 bases lay in between. CDR3 DNA sequence: TGTGCCAGTAGTATAAGAGCGGAGGGTAACGAGCAGTACTTC. It translates to CASSIRAEGNEQYF.

The chain has TRBV30 and TRBJ2-7; D might be TRBD1 (5 bases). The V and J ends lost 4 bases and 4 bases respectively, with 20 bases between them. Germline V lookup: CDR1 GTSNPN, CDR2 SVGIG (reference sequence). The CDR3 runs to 15 residues. The CDR3 DNA is TGTGCCTGGATTCCCCGACAGCGCCATGGGTACGAGCAGTACTTC. Amino acids: CAWIPRQRHGYEQYF.

The rearrangement uses TRBV28 and TRBJ2-7, with 14 positions matching TRBD2. The CDR3 runs to 16 residues. Germline assignment: CDR1 MDHEN and CDR2 SYDVKM. V lost 9 bases, J lost 0 bases, and 7 bases stayed unmatched. The CDR3 coding sequence is TGTGCCAGGCGACTAGCGGGAGGGTCGAGCTCCTACGAGCAGTACTTC. Its translation is CARRLAGGSSSYEQYF. Looking up the rest from reference TRBV28 and TRBJ2-7 gives the full variable domain: DVKVTQSSRYLVKRTGEKVFLECVQDMDHENMFWYRQDPGLGLRLIYFSYDVKMKEKGDIPEGYSVSREKKERFSLILESASTNQTSMYLCARRLAGGSSSYEQYFGPGTRLTVT.

This clone was found once. This chain connects TRBV28 to TRBJ1-2, with 9 bases identical to TRBD1. This CDR3 contains 12 residues. V shed 6 bases and J 7 bases; nucleotides not matched to a gene: 3. Looked up from germline, CDR1 is MDHEN and CDR2 is SYDVKM. The DNA of the CDR3 is TGTGCCAGCAGGAACAGGGGGCCTGGCTACACCTTC. It yields the protein CASRNRGPGYTF.

The V call is TRBV7-9, the J call TRBJ2-3; 7 bases fit TRBD1. CDR1 SEHNR and CDR2 FQNEAQ come from the germline V gene (reference sequence). This CDR3 has 17 amino acids. V shed 1 base, J shed 0 bases, and the junction held 7 bases outside the gene matches. CDR3 coding DNA: TGTGCCAGCAGCTTAGAAAGGGACAGTGCTAGCACAGATACGCAGTATTTT. It translates to CASSLERDSASTDTQYF.

The CDR3 DNA follows: TGTGCCAGCAGCGGGACAGGGACCGGAAACACCATATATTTT. This sequence encodes CASSGTGTGNTIYF. The chain carries TRBV27 and TRBJ1-3, with 9 bases that match TRBD1. Per the germline V gene, CDR1 is MNHEY and CDR2 is SMNVEV (reference sequence). V lost 6 bases, J lost 4 bases, and 4 bases stayed unmatched. This CDR3 has 14 residues.

The J gene is TRBJ2-1, the V gene TRBV5-1, with a tentative D call TRBD2 (5 bases). With 1 base removed from V and 9 bases from J, the gap between germline ends came to 11 bases. Germline CDR1 and CDR2: SGHRS and YFSETQ. The CDR3 sequence is 13 residues long. The CDR3 nucleotides read TGCGCCAGCAGCTTGACCGTACTAGGTGAGCAGTTCTTC. Translating gives CASSLTVLGEQFF.

The V gene is TRBV19, the J gene TRBJ1-1; D remains unclear. Germline loops: CDR1 LNHDA, CDR2 SQIVND (reference sequence). The V end lost 7 bases, the J end lost 3 bases, and 15 bases lay between the germline ends. The CDR3 contains 14 residues. CDR3 DNA sequence: TGTGCCAGTAAGATCGGAGGGTGGGACACTGAAGCTTTCTTT. Translated: CASKIGGWDTEAFF.

About this clone itself: The sample contains more than one DNA sequence encoding this CDR3. The chain combines TRBV28 with TRBJ2-7; D is perhaps TRBD2 (6 bases). The V end was cut by 6 bases, the J end by 1 base, with 10 bases between. Looked up from germline, CDR1 is MDHEN and CDR2 is SYDVKM. The CDR3 consists of 13 residues. CDR3 sequence: CASRAGQSYEQYF. The DNA for the CDR3 is TGTGCCAGCAGGGCGGGGCAGTCCTACGAGCAGTACTTC.

This clone was detected only once. The V call is TRBV5-8, the J call TRBJ1-4, with D unclear. The germline V and J ends were trimmed by 1 base and 7 bases, with 8 bases remaining between them. The length of the CDR3 is 13 residues. Germline loops: CDR1 SGHTS, CDR2 YDEGEE. The CDR3 DNA reads TGTGCCAGCAGCTTGTGGAGATCTGAAAAACTGTTTTTT. Translating it yields CASSLWRSEKLFF.

In its sample, this clone was seen a few times. This sequence joins TRBV9 and TRBJ2-1; 8 nucleotides match TRBD2. V lost 4 bases and J lost 2; bases outside the gene matches: 5. Germline loops: CDR1 SGDLS, CDR2 YYNGEE. The CDR3 covers 15 residues. CDR3: CASSTREGPYNEQFF. CDR3 nucleotide sequence: TGTGCCAGCAGCACTCGGGAGGGTCCCTACAATGAGCAGTTCTTC.

The chain is built from TRBV28 and TRBJ2-5; the D is unclear. The J call is in doubt because the DNA end fits TRBJ2-7 better. CDR3 length: 12 amino acids. Germline lookup yields CDR1 MDHEN and CDR2 SYDVKM. CDR3 nucleotide sequence: TGTGCCAGCAGTGTCGACGACTACGAGCAGTACTTC. It specifies CASSVDDYEQYF.

The V call is TRBV7-9, the J call TRBJ2-3; TRBD2 agrees at 10 bases. Germline lookup yields CDR1 SEHNR and CDR2 FQNEAQ (reference sequence). With 5 bases clipped from V and 1 base from J, the junction kept 6 bases outside the gene matches. The CDR3 consists of 16 residues. Here the CDR3 reads CASSPGLAGGTDTQYF. The CDR3, as DNA: TGTGCCAGCAGCCCCGGGCTAGCGGGGGGCACAGATACGCAGTATTTT.

The gene calls are TRBV7-9 and TRBJ1-2, with D perhaps TRBD1 (5 bases). The CDR3 has 13 amino acids. The germline V gene encodes CDR1 SEHNR and CDR2 FQNEAQ (reference sequence). V was pared by 2 bases and J by 5 bases, with 9 bases between. The CDR3 DNA sequence: TGTGCCAGCAGCTTAAGCGGGGGGTATGGCTACACCTTC. Its translation: CASSLSGGYGYTF.

This clone was observed a few times. The same CDR3 arises from other DNA sequences in this sample as well. The V gene is TRBV6-1, the J gene TRBJ1-5, with D unclear. Germline values: CDR1 MNHNS, CDR2 SASEGT. The V end lost 0 bases, the J end lost 8 bases, and 14 bases lay between the germline ends. This CDR3 comprises 15 residues. This chain's CDR3 is CASSEANWGVEPQHF. CDR3 coding DNA: TGTGCCAGCAGTGAAGCGAACTGGGGAGTGGAGCCCCAGCATTTT.

The rearrangement links TRBV7-2 to TRBJ1-2; the D is unclear. V dropped 2 bases and J dropped 5 bases, with 6 bases sitting between them. The CDR3 has 12 amino acids. CDR1 and CDR2 (germline): SGHTA, FQGNSA. For the CDR3, the DNA is TGTGCCAGCAGCTTATCCCTGTATGGCTACACCTTC. Protein product: CASSLSLYGYTF. Using reference TRBV7-2 and TRBJ1-2 for the parts outside the CDR3, the full variable domain is GAGVSQSPSNKVTEKGKDVELRCDPISGHTALYWYRQSLGQGLEFLIYFQGNSAPDKSGLPSDRFSAERTGGSVSTLTIQRTQQEDSAVYLCASSLSLYGYTFGSGTRLTVV.

The chain has TRBV6-1 and TRBJ2-1; 7 nucleotides agree with TRBD1. This CDR3 has 13 residues. Germline V gene data show CDR1 as MNHNS and CDR2 as SASEGT. V was pared by 7 bases and J by 7 bases, with 7 bases of the junction left unmatched. CDR3 region: CASTAGGLNEQFF. The CDR3 nucleotides are TGTGCCAGCACCGCAGGGGGATTGAATGAGCAGTTCTTC.

The chain links TRBV29-1 to TRBJ2-5, with a weak D call TRBD1 (5 bases). CDR1 and CDR2 from the germline V gene are SQVTM and ANQGSEA. CDR3 size: 11 residues. Trimming took off 7 bases at V and 7 bases at J, with 13 bases between the two ends. This chain's CDR3 is CSAQGLGTQYF. CDR3 DNA: TGCAGCGCTCAGGGATTAGGGACCCAGTACTTC.

The chain's CDR3 is CASSTAGIGNEQFF. The CDR3 nucleotides are TGTGCCAGCAGCACAGCGGGAATCGGGAATGAGCAGTTCTTC. The chain recombines TRBV6-1 with TRBJ2-1; the match to TRBD2 covers 7 bases. The CDR3 has 14 residues. V shed 6 bases and J 7 bases; nucleotides not matched to a gene: 9. From germline, CDR1 is MNHNS and CDR2 SASEGT.

Only one count was recorded for this clone. This rearrangement joins TRBV14 to TRBJ2-4; 10 bases agree with TRBD2. Germline CDR1 reads SGHDN; CDR2 reads FVKESK. The CDR3 spans 14 residues. With 4 bases clipped from V and 6 bases from J, the junction kept 3 bases outside the gene matches. In DNA form, the CDR3 reads TGTGCCAGCAGCCGGACTAGCGGATTAAACATTCAGTACTTC. Residues: CASSRTSGLNIQYF. The full variable domain, rest sourced from reference TRBV14 and TRBJ2-4, is EAGVTQFPSHSVIEKGQTVTLRCDPISGHDNLYWYRRVMGKEIKFLLHFVKESKQDESGMPNNRFLAERTGGTYSTLKVQPAELEDSGVYFCASSRTSGLNIQYFGAGTRLSVL.

The chain uses TRBV2 and TRBJ2-7; D is perhaps TRBD1 (7 bases). Trimming removed 3 bases at V and 2 bases at J, with 17 bases between. CDR3 length: 16 amino acids. Germline lookup yields CDR1 SNHLY and CDR2 FYNNEI. CDR3 DNA sequence: TGTGCCAGCAGTGACAGGGGGGAACATGGGACCTACGAGCAGTACTTC. The encoded protein is CASSDRGEHGTYEQYF.

The rearrangement joins TRBV19 to TRBJ1-2, with D hard to call. V was pared by 3 bases and J by 6 bases, with 14 bases between. The CDR3 sequence is 14 residues long. Germline lookup yields CDR1 LNHDA and CDR2 SQIVND (reference sequence). The CDR3 DNA reads TGTGCCAGTAGTATTTCGGCAGGAAATGATGGCTACACCTTC. Protein: CASSISAGNDGYTF.

This clone was counted between two and nine times. The V call is TRBV6-5, the J call TRBJ1-4; D possibly corresponds to TRBD1 (6 bases). The V gene's germline CDR1 is MNHEY and CDR2 SVGAGI. This CDR3 has 15 amino acids. Trimming left V 2 bases short and J 7 bases short, with 14 bases between. The CDR3: CASSYLRGASEKLFF. For the CDR3, the DNA is TGTGCCAGCAGTTACCTGCGGGGGGCGTCTGAAAAACTGTTTTTT.